Listed below are T cell receptor beta chains from one sample, sequenced in a study of HIV-infected children after antiretroviral therapy interruption. TCRdb ran MiXCR on the 3' RACE reads and lists one entry per CDR3 protein. The top ten clones hold about 1.1% of a sample with about 86,000 distinct CDR3 sequences, about 6.9% of them seen once. Source: CD45RA+ CD4+ T cells from PBMCs, pooled from several time points, taken from a donor given antiretroviral therapy, either interrupted or continuous. The receptor set was obtained from a pool of human donors with HIV. Both conserved end residues are part of each CDR3. The D gene is left open where the match is weak. Size is stated as how often the clone was seen (once, few, many) or a class if it is expanded.

clone_size,j_call,d_call,v_call,cdr3_nt,cdr3_aa
many,TRBJ2-3,.,TRBV18,TGTGCCAGCTCACCGCGACCGGGGCCAGATACGCAGTATTTT,CASSPRPGPDTQYF
many,TRBJ1-4,.,TRBV4-1,TGCGCCAGCAGCCAAGCTTTGACAGGTCTCACAACTAATGAAAAACTGTTTTTT,CASSQALTGLTTNEKLFF
few,TRBJ2-1,.,TRBV24-1,TGTGCCACCAGTGAGCCTACCAGGACCTACAATGAGCAGTTCTTC,CATSEPTRTYNEQFF
few,TRBJ1-1,.,TRBV12-3/TRBV12-4,TGTGCCAGCAGATGGGACACGGGGGACACTGAAGCTTTCTTT,CASRWDTGDTEAFF
many,TRBJ1-1,.,TRBV6-6,TGTGCCACCAGGGAACAGGGAGGAACTGAAGCTTTCTTT,CATREQGGTEAFF
many,TRBJ1-3,.,TRBV6-5,TGTGCCAGCAGTACAGGGTCTGGCGTAGGAAACACCATATATTTT,CASSTGSGVGNTIYF
many,TRBJ2-7,TRBD2,TRBV11-2,TGTGCCAGCAGCTATAGCGGGACTAGCTACGAGCAGTACTTC,CASSYSGTSYEQYF
many,TRBJ2-7,.,TRBV5-1,TGCGCCAGCAGCTCTACTACAGGATCCTACGAGCAGTACTTC,CASSSTTGSYEQYF
few,TRBJ1-5,.,TRBV12-3/TRBV12-4,TGTGCCAGCACCCGAGGGTCCGAACAGCCCCAGCATTTT,CASTRGSEQPQHF
many,TRBJ1-2,.,TRBV12-3/TRBV12-4,TGTGCCAGCGGTCTCACCCCCGGACCTGGCTACACCTTC,CASGLTPGPGYTF
many,TRBJ1-4,TRBD1,TRBV4-2,TGTGCCAGCAGCCAGCCCGCAGGGGGCGCGGTCCCCGAAAAACTGTTTTTT,CASSQPAGGAVPEKLFF